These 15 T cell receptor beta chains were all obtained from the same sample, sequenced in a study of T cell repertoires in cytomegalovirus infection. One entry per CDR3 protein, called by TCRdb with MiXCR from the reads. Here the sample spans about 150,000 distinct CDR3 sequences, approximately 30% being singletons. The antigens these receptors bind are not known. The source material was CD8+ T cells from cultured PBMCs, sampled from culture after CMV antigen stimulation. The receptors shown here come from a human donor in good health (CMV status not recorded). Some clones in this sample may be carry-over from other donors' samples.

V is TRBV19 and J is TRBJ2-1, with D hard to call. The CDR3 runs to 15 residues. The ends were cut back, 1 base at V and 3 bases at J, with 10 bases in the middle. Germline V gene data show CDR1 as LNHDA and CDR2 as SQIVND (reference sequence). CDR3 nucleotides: TGTGCCAGTAGTATAGGAGACACGGGCTACAATGAGCAGTTCTTC. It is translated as CASSIGDTGYNEQFF.

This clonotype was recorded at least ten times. The CDR3 here is CASSGRDDPSTEAFF. The CDR3 coding sequence is TGTGCCAGCAGCGGACGGGACGACCCTAGCACTGAAGCTTTCTTT. This chain uses TRBV9 with TRBJ1-1; D perhaps matches TRBD1 (5 bases). Trimming removed 3 bases at V and 4 bases at J, with 16 bases between. The CDR3 runs 15 residues. From germline, CDR1 is SGDLS and CDR2 YYNGEE.

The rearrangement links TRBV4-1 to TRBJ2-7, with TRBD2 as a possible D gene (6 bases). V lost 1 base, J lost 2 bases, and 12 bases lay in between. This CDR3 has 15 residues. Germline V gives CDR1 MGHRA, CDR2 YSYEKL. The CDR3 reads CASSQVSGSTYEQYF. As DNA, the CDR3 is TGCGCCAGCAGCCAAGTAAGCGGGTCCACCTACGAGCAGTACTTC.

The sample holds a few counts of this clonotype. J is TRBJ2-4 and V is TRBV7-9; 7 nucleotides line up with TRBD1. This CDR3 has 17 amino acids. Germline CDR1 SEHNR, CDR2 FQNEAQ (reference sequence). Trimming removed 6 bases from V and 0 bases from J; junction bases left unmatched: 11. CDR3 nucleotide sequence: TGTGCCAGCAGTTTAACCTTCCAGGGGGAAGCCAAAAACATTCAGTACTTC. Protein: CASSLTFQGEAKNIQYF.

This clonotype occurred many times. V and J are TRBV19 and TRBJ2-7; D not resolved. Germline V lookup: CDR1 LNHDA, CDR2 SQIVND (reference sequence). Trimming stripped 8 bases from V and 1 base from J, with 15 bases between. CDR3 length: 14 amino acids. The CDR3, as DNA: TGTGCCAGTCGACCTCCGGGTCCTTCCTACGAGCAGTACTTC. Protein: CASRPPGPSYEQYF.

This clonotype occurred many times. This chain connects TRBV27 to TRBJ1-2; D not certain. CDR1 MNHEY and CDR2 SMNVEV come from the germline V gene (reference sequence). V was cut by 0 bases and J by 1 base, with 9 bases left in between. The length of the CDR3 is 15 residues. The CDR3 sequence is CASSLSSRINYGYTF. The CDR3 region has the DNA TGTGCCAGCAGTTTATCATCCAGGATTAACTATGGCTACACCTTC.

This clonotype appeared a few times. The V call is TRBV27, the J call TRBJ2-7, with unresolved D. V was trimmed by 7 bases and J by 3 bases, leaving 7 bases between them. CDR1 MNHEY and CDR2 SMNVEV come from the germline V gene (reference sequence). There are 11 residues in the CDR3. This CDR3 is CASKVGYEQYF. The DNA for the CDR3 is TGTGCCAGCAAGGTAGGCTACGAGCAGTACTTC.

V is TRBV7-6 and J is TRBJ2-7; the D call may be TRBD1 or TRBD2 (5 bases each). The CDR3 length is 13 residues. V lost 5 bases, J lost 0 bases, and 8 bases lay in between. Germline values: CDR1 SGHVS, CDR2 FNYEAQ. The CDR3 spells CASSGTASYEQYF. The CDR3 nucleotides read TGTGCCAGCAGCGGGACGGCCTCCTACGAGCAGTACTTC.

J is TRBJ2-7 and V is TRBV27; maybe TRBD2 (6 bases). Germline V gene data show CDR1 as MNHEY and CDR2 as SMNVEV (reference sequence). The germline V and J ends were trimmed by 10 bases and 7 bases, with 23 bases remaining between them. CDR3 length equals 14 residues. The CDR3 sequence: CATRPPGLTREQYF. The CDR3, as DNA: TGTGCCACCCGACCTCCGGGACTGACGAGAGAGCAGTACTTC.

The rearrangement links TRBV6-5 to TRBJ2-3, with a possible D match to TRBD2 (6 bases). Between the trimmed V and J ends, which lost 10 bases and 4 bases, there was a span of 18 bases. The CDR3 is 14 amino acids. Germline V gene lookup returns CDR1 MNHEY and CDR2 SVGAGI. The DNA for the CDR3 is TGTGCCACCCGGCGTGCGGGGTCTCCAGATACGCAGTATTTT. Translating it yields CATRRAGSPDTQYF.

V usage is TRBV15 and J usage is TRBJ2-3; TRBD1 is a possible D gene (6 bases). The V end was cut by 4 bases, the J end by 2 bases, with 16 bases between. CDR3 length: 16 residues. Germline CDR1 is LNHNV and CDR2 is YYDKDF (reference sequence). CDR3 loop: CATSILTGETTDTQYF. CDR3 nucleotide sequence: TGTGCCACCAGCATCTTGACAGGAGAAACCACAGATACGCAGTATTTT.

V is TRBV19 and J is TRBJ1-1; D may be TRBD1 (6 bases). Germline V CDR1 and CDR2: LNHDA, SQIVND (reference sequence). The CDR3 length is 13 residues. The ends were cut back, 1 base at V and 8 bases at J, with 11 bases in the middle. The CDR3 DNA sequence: TGTGCCAGTAGTATAGGCGGACAGTTGGAAGCTTTCTTT. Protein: CASSIGGQLEAFF.

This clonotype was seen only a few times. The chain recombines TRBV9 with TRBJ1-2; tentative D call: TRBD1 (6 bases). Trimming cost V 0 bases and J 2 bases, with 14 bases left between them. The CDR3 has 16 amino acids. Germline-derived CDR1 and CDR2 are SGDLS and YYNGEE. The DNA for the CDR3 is TGTGCCAGCAGCGTAGGGTCGGGGGCGGAGAACTATGGCTACACCTTC. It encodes CASSVGSGAENYGYTF. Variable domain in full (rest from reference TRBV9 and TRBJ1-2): DSGVTQTPKHLITATGQRVTLRCSPRSGDLSVYWYQQSLDQGLQFLIQYYNGEERAKGNILERFSAQQFPDLHSELNLSSLELGDSALYFCASSVGSGAENYGYTFGSGTRLTVV.

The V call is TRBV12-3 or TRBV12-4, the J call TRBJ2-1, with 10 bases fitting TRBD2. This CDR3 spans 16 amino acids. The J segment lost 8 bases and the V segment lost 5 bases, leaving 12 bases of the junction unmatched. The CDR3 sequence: CASSPGVSGGADEQFF. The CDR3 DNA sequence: TGTGCCAGCAGTCCTGGCGTAAGCGGGGGGGCGGATGAGCAGTTCTTC.

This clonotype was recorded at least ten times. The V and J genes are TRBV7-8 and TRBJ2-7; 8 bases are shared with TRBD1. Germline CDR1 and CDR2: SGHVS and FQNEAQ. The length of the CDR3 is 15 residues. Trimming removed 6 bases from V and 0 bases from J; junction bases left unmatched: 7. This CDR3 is CASSSTGGLSYEQYF. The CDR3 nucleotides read TGTGCCAGCAGTTCTACAGGGGGTCTCTCCTACGAGCAGTACTTC.